This is a list of T cell receptor beta chains from one sample in a study of radiation and T cells in renal cell carcinoma. Measured with immunoSEQ multiplex PCR; TCRdb has only the in-frame clones, and not every one. Found here are about 150,000 clones, about 87% of them singletons; the top ten hold 10% to 15%. The sample was blood, taken from a patient whose treatment included radiotherapy and nephrectomy. These receptors were obtained from a woman aged 45 to 65 with renal cell carcinoma. Both conserved end residues are part of each CDR3. Fields, in order: V gene, J gene, clone size, D gene, CDR3 DNA, CDR3 protein. A D gene is named only where the DNA matches it firmly. Expanded clones are given a class, and other clones once, few, many or no size at all.

v_call: TRBV6-1; j_call: TRBJ1-4; clone_size: NA; d_call: NA; cdr3_nt: TGTGCCAGTGATGGGGGGGGGAATGAAAAACTGTTTTTT; cdr3_aa: CASDGGGNEKLFF
v_call: TRBV29-1; j_call: TRBJ2-6; clone_size: NA; d_call: NA; cdr3_nt: TGCAGCGTTCTAGGGGGTAGCATACAAAGTCGGGCCAACGTCCTGACTTTC; cdr3_aa: CSVLGGSIQSRANVLTF
v_call: TRBV12-5; j_call: TRBJ1-6; clone_size: NA; d_call: NA; cdr3_nt: TGTGCTAGTGGTTTGGTGCAGGGAAGGGCCAATTCACCCCTCCACTTT; cdr3_aa: CASGLVQGRANSPLHF
v_call: TRBV6-6; j_call: TRBJ2-5; clone_size: NA; d_call: TRBD1; cdr3_nt: TGTGCCAGCAGTTGGGGGGACAGGCCGCAAGAGACCCAGTACTTC; cdr3_aa: CASSWGDRPQETQYF
v_call: TRBV18; j_call: TRBJ2-1; clone_size: NA; d_call: TRBD2; cdr3_nt: TGTGCCAGCTCACCAGATCTAGCGGGGGCAGGGGAGCAGTTCTTC; cdr3_aa: CASSPDLAGAGEQFF
v_call: TRBV5-8; j_call: TRBJ1-1; clone_size: NA; d_call: TRBD1; cdr3_nt: TGTGCCAGCAGCCTGGGACAGCAAAGCACTGAAGCTTTCTTT; cdr3_aa: CASSLGQQSTEAFF
v_call: TRBV2; j_call: TRBJ1-3; clone_size: many; d_call: NA; cdr3_nt: TGTGCCAGCAGTGAGGGGAGTGACACCATATATTTT; cdr3_aa: CASSEGSDTIYF
v_call: TRBV5-1; j_call: TRBJ1-4; clone_size: NA; d_call: NA; cdr3_nt: TGCGCCAGCAGCTACCACACAGCGGGCGTTAATGAAAAACTGTTTTTT; cdr3_aa: CASSYHTAGVNEKLFF
v_call: TRBV4-1; j_call: TRBJ2-7; clone_size: NA; d_call: TRBD1; cdr3_nt: TGCGCCAGCAGCCAAGGAAGGACAGGAGCCTACGAGCAGTACTTC; cdr3_aa: CASSQGRTGAYEQYF
v_call: TRBV6-1; j_call: TRBJ2-7; clone_size: NA; d_call: NA; cdr3_nt: TGTGCCAGCAGGGTAGGCACTCAAGGCGACGAGCAGTACTTC; cdr3_aa: CASRVGTQGDEQYF
v_call: TRBV19; j_call: TRBJ1-6; clone_size: NA; d_call: TRBD1; cdr3_nt: TGTGCCAGTAGCCGATCAGGGGGGTACGATAATTCACCCCTCCACTTT; cdr3_aa: CASSRSGGYDNSPLHF
v_call: TRBV30; j_call: TRBJ1-1; clone_size: few; d_call: NA; cdr3_nt: TGTGCCTGGAGTCCAATGCCCCTGGGAACTGAAGCTTTCTTT; cdr3_aa: CAWSPMPLGTEAFF
v_call: TRBV19; j_call: TRBJ1-3; clone_size: NA; d_call: NA; cdr3_nt: TGTGCCAGTAGTATAGAGGGATTTGGAAACACCATATATTTT; cdr3_aa: CASSIEGFGNTIYF
v_call: TRBV29-1; j_call: TRBJ1-1; clone_size: NA; d_call: TRBD1; cdr3_nt: TGCAGCGTAACCGGACAGGGCTACACTGAAGCTTTCTTT; cdr3_aa: CSVTGQGYTEAFF
v_call: TRBV10-3; j_call: TRBJ1-4; clone_size: NA; d_call: NA; cdr3_nt: TGTGCCATCAGACAGGGCGCGGAGGGGGAAAAACTGTTTTTT; cdr3_aa: CAIRQGAEGEKLFF
v_call: TRBV7-9; j_call: TRBJ2-7; clone_size: NA; d_call: TRBD1; cdr3_nt: TGTGCCAGCAGCTTAGGACAGGGATTGGGTGAGCAGTACTTC; cdr3_aa: CASSLGQGLGEQYF
v_call: TRBV7-2; j_call: TRBJ2-7; clone_size: once; d_call: NA; cdr3_nt: TGTGCCAGCAGCCCCGAGGGGTCCACAGGGAAAGAGCAGTACTTC; cdr3_aa: CASSPEGSTGKEQYF
v_call: TRBV6-5; j_call: TRBJ1-3; clone_size: NA; d_call: NA; cdr3_nt: TGTGCCAGCAGTTACTCTGCCGGGAGGAGTGGAAACACCATATATTTT; cdr3_aa: CASSYSAGRSGNTIYF
v_call: TRBV7-9; j_call: TRBJ1-2; clone_size: NA; d_call: NA; cdr3_nt: TGTGCCAGCAGCTTAGCGGGGTCTACCTATGGCTACACCTTC; cdr3_aa: CASSLAGSTYGYTF
v_call: TRBV9; j_call: TRBJ2-2; clone_size: NA; d_call: NA; cdr3_nt: TGTGCCAGCAGCCAAGTTTCAGGGCATCTCGGGGAGCTGTTTTTT; cdr3_aa: CASSQVSGHLGELFF
v_call: TRBV6-1; j_call: TRBJ1-4; clone_size: NA; d_call: NA; cdr3_nt: TGTGCCAGCCGTGACCTCGGACTTGAAAAACTGTTTTTT; cdr3_aa: CASRDLGLEKLFF
v_call: TRBV18; j_call: TRBJ1-6; clone_size: few; d_call: NA; cdr3_nt: TGTGCCAGCTCACTAAACGCACGGAGTACGAATTCACCCCTCCACTTT; cdr3_aa: CASSLNARSTNSPLHF
v_call: TRBV9; j_call: TRBJ2-2; clone_size: once; d_call: NA; cdr3_nt: TGTGCCAGCAGCGTAGCTTCGCAGGGGCACACCGGGGAGCTGTTTTTT; cdr3_aa: CASSVASQGHTGELFF
v_call: TRBV2; j_call: TRBJ1-1; clone_size: NA; d_call: NA; cdr3_nt: TGTGCCAGCGAGAGGGGGGGTGGCGGATGGAACACTGAAGCTTTCTTT; cdr3_aa: CASERGGGGWNTEAFF